The clone carrying this T cell receptor beta chain was seen a handful of times. The antigen remains unidentified. This entry is derived from a study of identical twins. Study observations and caveats: Cord blood beta clonotypes that were abundant carried fewer insertions, and memory repertoires showed no such trend.

Donors uniformly comprised healthy Caucasians. Between the trimmed V and J ends, which lost 1 base and 0 bases, there was a span of 19 bases. The CDR3 consists of 19 residues. Germline CDR1 reads SGDLS; CDR2 reads YYNGEE. Template switching added a universal primer site; cDNA carried unique molecular identifiers. TCRdb passed the 5' RACE reads through MiXCR, listing each CDR3 protein once. The sample contains more than 400,000 distinct CDR3 sequences, roughly 15% of which appear only once. This sample was shared with a second study, whose subject was yellow fever vaccine responses in identical twins. This second study says: Twins reportedly appeared to share part of their vaccine T cell response while keeping part individual.

The sequence came from a woman under 30 in good health. The specimen was CD4+ T cells sorted from blood. J is TRBJ2-2 and V is TRBV9; weak D call: TRBD2 (6 bases). The CDR3, as DNA: TGTGCCAGCAGCGTATCCCAGGTTAGCGGACTTTCGAACACCGGGGAGCTGTTTTTT. It is translated as CASSVSQVSGLSNTGELFF.